Each of the 9 T cell receptor beta chains below was sequenced from the same sample in a study of T cells after yellow fever vaccination. MiXCR, applied by TCRdb to the 5' RACE reads, yields one record per CDR3 protein. Among more than 300,000 distinct CDR3 sequences listed, about 10% were seen once. The sample consisted of CD4+ T cells sorted from PBMCs, taken 45 days after the yellow fever booster vaccination. All receptors derive from a man younger than 35 who received the YFV17D yellow fever vaccine.

This clonotype has just a few counts. This sequence joins TRBV7-2 and TRBJ2-5, with 8 bases that match TRBD1. This CDR3 comprises 13 residues. The V gene's germline CDR1 is SGHTA and CDR2 FQGNSA. V gave up 5 bases and J gave up 5 bases; unmatched junction bases: 4. DNA for the CDR3: TGTGCCAGCAGCGGACAGGGTTGGGAGACCCAGTACTTC. Its protein is CASSGQGWETQYF.

This clonotype appeared a few times. The rearrangement links TRBV20-1 to TRBJ1-3; 9 nucleotides line up with TRBD1. CDR3 length equals 15 residues. Germline V gives CDR1 DFQATT, CDR2 SNEGSKA (reference sequence). V lost 6 bases to trimming and J lost 0 bases; unmatched junction nucleotides: 6. CDR3 region: CSARQGGNSGNTIYF. CDR3 sequence (DNA): TGCAGTGCAAGACAGGGGGGTAACTCTGGAAACACCATATATTTT.

J is TRBJ1-1 and V is TRBV4-3; 7 nucleotides match TRBD1. Germline V gene data show CDR1 as LGHNA and CDR2 as YSLEER. Unmatched junction bases numbered 10, after V lost 2 bases and J lost 1 base. The CDR3 spans 17 residues. The CDR3 here is CASSQLPGQSPNTEAFF. In DNA, the CDR3 is TGCGCCAGCAGCCAATTACCGGGACAGAGCCCGAACACTGAAGCTTTCTTT.

A few counts support this clonotype. V usage is TRBV11-2 and J usage is TRBJ1-2; possible D gene TRBD1, 5 bases. CDR3 size: 17 residues. The germline gives CDR1 SGHAT, CDR2 FQNNGV. Trimming stripped 4 bases from V and 4 bases from J, with 22 bases between. The CDR3 DNA follows: TGTGCCAGCAGCTCTACTGGGGGTAGCCGCGGGTCCTATGGCTACACCTTC. Protein product: CASSSTGGSRGSYGYTF.

Only a few counts were recorded for this clonotype. The chain combines TRBV20-1 with TRBJ2-2; TRBD2 might be the D (5 bases). This CDR3 has 14 residues. V was trimmed by 0 bases and J by 3 bases, leaving 8 bases between them. Germline loops: CDR1 DFQATT, CDR2 SNEGSKA (reference sequence). DNA of the CDR3: TGCAGTGCTAGAGAAGCGGAGTACACCGGGGAGCTGTTTTTT. Protein sequence: CSAREAEYTGELFF.

V gene TRBV6-2 or TRBV6-3 combines with J gene TRBJ2-5; perhaps TRBD2 as D (6 bases). Germline CDR1 reads MNHEY; CDR2 reads SVGEGT. The CDR3 spans 14 residues. V lost 4 bases, J lost 0 bases, and 9 bases lay in between. The CDR3 region is CASSFRDYQETQYF. The CDR3 coding sequence is TGTGCCAGCAGTTTCCGGGACTACCAAGAGACCCAGTACTTC.

The chain carries TRBV5-1 and TRBJ2-1, with 9 bases that match TRBD2. Germline assignment: CDR1 SGHRS and CDR2 YFSETQ. V lost 3 bases, J lost 9 bases, and 10 bases stayed unmatched. CDR3 length: 15 amino acids. CDR3 sequence: CASSSLAGGPGEQFF. CDR3 sequence (DNA): TGCGCCAGCAGCTCTTTGGCGGGGGGGCCCGGTGAGCAGTTCTTC.

The rearrangement uses TRBV5-4 and TRBJ2-3; D ambiguous. Germline CDR1 SGHNT, CDR2 YYREEE (reference sequence). The length of the CDR3 is 15 residues. V shed 3 bases and J shed 2 bases, with 13 bases lying between them. This CDR3 reads CASSSRPVLTDTQYF. The CDR3 nucleotides read TGTGCCAGCAGCTCGAGGCCTGTTCTCACAGATACGCAGTATTTT.

This clonotype was counted only a few times. V and J are TRBV19 and TRBJ1-5; 11 positions match TRBD1. The V and J ends lost 1 base and 4 bases, in that order; junction bases with no gene match: 3. The CDR3 is 16 residues long. In germline, CDR1 is LNHDA, CDR2 SQIVND (reference sequence). As DNA, the CDR3 is TGTGCCAGTAGTATAGCCGGGACAGGGGGGAATCAGCCCCAGCATTTT. Translating gives CASSIAGTGGNQPQHF. Filled out from reference TRBV19 and TRBJ1-5, the complete variable domain reads DGGITQSPKYLFRKEGQNVTLSCEQNLNHDAMYWYRQDPGQGLRLIYYSQIVNDFQKGDIAEGYSVSREKKESFPLTVTSAQKNPTAFYLCASSIAGTGGNQPQHFGDGTRLSIL.